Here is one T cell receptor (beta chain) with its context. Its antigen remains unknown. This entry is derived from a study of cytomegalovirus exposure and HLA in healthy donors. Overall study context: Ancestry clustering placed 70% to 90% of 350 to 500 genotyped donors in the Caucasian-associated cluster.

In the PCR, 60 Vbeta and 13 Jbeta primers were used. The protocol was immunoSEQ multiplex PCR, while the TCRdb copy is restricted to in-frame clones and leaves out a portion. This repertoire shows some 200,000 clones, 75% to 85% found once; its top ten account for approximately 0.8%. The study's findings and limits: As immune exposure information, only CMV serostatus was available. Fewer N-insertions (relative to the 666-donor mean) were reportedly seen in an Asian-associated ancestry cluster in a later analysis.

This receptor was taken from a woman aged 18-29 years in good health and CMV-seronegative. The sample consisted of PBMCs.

DNA of the CDR3: TGTGCCAGCAGTGAATACCCCCAAACAGGGAAGACCCAGTACTTC. Translating it yields CASSEYPQTGKTQYF. V gene TRBV25-1 combines with J gene TRBJ2-5; D is perhaps TRBD1 (6 bases). CDR1 and CDR2 from the germline V gene are MGHDK and SYGVNS. The CDR3 has 15 residues. V lost 0 bases to trimming and J lost 6 bases, with 14 bases between them.